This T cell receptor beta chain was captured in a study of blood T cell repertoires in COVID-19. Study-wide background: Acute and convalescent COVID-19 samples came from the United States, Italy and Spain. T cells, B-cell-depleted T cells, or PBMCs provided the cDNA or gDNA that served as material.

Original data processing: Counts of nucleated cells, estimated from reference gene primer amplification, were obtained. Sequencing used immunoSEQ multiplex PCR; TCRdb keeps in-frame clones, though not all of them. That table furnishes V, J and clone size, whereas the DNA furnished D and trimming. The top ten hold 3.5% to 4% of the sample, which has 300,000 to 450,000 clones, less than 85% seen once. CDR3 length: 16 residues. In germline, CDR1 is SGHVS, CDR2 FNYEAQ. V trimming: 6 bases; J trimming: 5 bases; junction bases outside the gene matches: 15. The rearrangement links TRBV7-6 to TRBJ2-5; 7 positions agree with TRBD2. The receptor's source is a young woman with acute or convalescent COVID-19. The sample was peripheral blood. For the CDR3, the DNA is TGTGCCAGCAGTCAACGTACGGCGGGAGAGTTGGAGACCCAGTACTTC. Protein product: CASSQRTAGELETQYF.